The text below deals with one T cell receptor (beta chain). Its antigen is unknown. No quality values exist for individual bases; no much larger clone is one base distant. This sample stems from a study of T cell changes during pregnancy in multiple sclerosis (dated by TCRdb to about 2019). Notes on the research overall: The study examined how the T cell repertoire changed over the course of pregnancy in women with multiple sclerosis.

Measured from the cysteine to the phenylalanine, the CDR3 is 15 residues long. Just the 45-base CDR3 DNA is kept, in frame starting at base 1. Trimming removed 6 bases from V and 6 bases from J; the gene matches leave 6 bases unexplained. The germline V gene encodes CDR1 SNHLY and CDR2 FYNNEI. Libraries were prepared through the immunoSEQ multiplex PCR assay. TCRdb stores this immuneACCESS table with in-frame sequences only. Part of the clones is absent; in the studies checked, under half of the shortfall reflects unresolved V genes, and no reason is known for the rest. Within this sample are around 80,000 clones, with about 91% of them counted one time only. The ten most abundant clones make up 1.4% of the sample.

This TCR derives from a female donor with multiple sclerosis, enrolled in a pregnancy study. Sequenced material: peripheral blood, taken before pregnancy. The rearranged segments are TRBV2 and TRBJ1-4; 11 middle bases align to TRBD1. The DNA reads as follows: TGTGCCAGCAGGACGGGGACAGGGGGAGATGAAAAACTGTTTTTT. Its protein product is CASRTGTGGDEKLFF.